This entry concerns a single T cell receptor beta chain. The antigen is undetermined. This record comes from a study of T cell responses to AZD1222 COVID-19 vaccine. Study-level points and caveats: The reported proportion of spike-specific TCRs targeting unmutated variant regions was nearly half. Possibly, clonal diversity was underestimated; donors were largely white British and included more females.

Clones were sequenced by immunoSEQ multiplex PCR, and TCRdb holds only the in-frame ones, with some missing. The table includes roughly 70,000 clones, more than 65% detected once. Per the germline V gene, CDR1 is SGHVS and CDR2 is FQNEAQ. The CDR3 length is 15 residues. J was trimmed by 2 bases and V by 10 bases; bases with no gene match: 12. The chain carries TRBV7-8 and TRBJ2-3; 7 bases are shared with TRBD1. The sequence was collected from an adult in good health. The sequencing here drew on peripheral blood, taken on day 0 of MenACWY control vaccination. CDR3 DNA: TGTGCCATTTCGACAGGGAGAGGGAACACAGATACGCAGTATTTT. It encodes CAISTGRGNTDTQYF.